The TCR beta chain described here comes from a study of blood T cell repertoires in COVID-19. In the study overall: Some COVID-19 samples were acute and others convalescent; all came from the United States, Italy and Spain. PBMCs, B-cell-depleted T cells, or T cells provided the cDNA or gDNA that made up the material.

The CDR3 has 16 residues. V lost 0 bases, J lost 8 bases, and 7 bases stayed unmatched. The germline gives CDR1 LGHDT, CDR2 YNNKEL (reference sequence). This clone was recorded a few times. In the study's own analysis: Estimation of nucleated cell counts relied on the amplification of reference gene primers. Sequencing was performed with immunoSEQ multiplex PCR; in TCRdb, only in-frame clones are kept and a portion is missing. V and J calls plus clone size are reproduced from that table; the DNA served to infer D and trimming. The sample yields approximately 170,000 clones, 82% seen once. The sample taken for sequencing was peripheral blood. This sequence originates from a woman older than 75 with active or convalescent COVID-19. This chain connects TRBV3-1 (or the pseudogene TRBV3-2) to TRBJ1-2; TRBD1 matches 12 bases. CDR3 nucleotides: TGTGCCAGCAGCCAAGATCAGTTGGGGACAGGGGGCGGCTACACCTTC. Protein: CASSQDQLGTGGGYTF.